This T cell receptor beta chain originates from a study of T cell responses to AZD1222 COVID-19 vaccine. Study results and limitations: The study identified only five to seven AZD1222 recipients as seropositive at baseline.

Worth noting for this clone: Antigen: not known.

Germline CDR1 and CDR2: SGHAT and FQDESV (reference sequence). This CDR3 comprises 13 residues. V gave up 8 bases and J gave up 10 bases, with 20 bases separating them. TCRdb's table, derived via immunoSEQ multiplex PCR, lists solely in-frame clones and lacks some. The sample holds about 180,000 clones, approximately 94% seen once. Second doses at about 4 or about 12 weeks were pooled. The chain carries TRBV11-1 and TRBJ1-2, with a tentative D call TRBD1 (6 bases). This specimen consisted of peripheral blood, obtained 28 days after the second AZD1222 dose. The receptor comes from an adult who received the AZD1222 COVID-19 vaccine. The CDR3 coding sequence is TGTGCCAGCTCCAGGGGACCCGGGGAGGTCTACACCTTC. Protein sequence: CASSRGPGEVYTF.